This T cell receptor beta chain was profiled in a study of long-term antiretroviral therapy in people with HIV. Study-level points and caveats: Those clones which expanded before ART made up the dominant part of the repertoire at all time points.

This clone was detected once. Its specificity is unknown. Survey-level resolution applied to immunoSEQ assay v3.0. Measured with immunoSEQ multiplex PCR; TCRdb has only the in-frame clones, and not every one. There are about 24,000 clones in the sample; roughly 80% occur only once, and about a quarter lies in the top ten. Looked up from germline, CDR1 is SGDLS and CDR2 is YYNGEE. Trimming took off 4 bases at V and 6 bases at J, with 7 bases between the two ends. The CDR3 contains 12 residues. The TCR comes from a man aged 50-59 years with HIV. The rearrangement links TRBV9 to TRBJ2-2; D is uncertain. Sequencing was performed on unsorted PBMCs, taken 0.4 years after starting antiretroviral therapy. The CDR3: CASSPEPGELFF. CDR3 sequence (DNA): TGTGCCAGCAGCCCCGAGCCCGGGGAGCTGTTTTTT.